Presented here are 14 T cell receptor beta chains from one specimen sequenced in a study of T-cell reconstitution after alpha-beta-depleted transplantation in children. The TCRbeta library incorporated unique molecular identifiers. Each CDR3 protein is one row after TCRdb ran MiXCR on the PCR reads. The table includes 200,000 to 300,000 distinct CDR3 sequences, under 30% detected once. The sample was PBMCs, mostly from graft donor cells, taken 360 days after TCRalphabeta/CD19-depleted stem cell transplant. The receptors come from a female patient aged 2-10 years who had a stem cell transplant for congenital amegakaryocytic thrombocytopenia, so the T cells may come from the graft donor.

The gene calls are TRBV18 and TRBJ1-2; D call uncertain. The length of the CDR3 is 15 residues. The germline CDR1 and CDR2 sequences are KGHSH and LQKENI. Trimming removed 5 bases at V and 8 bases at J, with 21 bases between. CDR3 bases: TGTGCCAGCTCAAGTGTGGCAGATAGATTCAAGGGCTACACCTTC. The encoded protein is CASSSVADRFKGYTF.

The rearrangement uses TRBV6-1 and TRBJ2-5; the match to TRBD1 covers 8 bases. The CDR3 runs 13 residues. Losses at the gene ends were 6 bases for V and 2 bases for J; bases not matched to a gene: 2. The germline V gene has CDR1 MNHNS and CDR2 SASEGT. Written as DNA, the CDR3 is TGTGCCAGCAGACGACAGGGGCAAGAGACCCAGTACTTC. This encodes CASRRQGQETQYF.

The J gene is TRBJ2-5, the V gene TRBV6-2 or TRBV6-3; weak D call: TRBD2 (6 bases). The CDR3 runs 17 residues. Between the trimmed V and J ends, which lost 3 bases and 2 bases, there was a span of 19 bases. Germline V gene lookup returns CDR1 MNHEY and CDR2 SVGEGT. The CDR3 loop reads CASSYTSTPGTQETQYF. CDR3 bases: TGTGCCAGCAGTTATACTTCGACACCAGGGACTCAAGAGACCCAGTACTTC.

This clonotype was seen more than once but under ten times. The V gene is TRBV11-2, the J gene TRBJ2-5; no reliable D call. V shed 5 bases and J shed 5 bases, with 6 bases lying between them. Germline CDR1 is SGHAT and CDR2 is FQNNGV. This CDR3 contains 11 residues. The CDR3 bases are TGTGCCAGCAGCACCCTGGAGACCCAGTACTTC. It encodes CASSTLETQYF. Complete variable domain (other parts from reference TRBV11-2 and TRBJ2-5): EAGVAQSPRYKIIEKRQSVAFWCNPISGHATLYWYQQILGQGPKLLIQFQNNGVVDDSQLPKDRFSAERLKGVDSTLKIQPAKLEDSAVYLCASSTLETQYFGPGTRLLVL.

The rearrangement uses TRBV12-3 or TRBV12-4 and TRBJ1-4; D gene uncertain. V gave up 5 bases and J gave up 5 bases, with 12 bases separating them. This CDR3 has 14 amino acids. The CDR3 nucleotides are TGTGCCAGCAGTCGCAGGACCCAAAATGAAAAACTGTTTTTT. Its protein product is CASSRRTQNEKLFF.

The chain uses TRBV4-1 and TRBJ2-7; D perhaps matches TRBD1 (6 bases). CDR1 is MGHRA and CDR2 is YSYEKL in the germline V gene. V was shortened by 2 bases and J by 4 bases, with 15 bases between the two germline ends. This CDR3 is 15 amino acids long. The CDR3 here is CASSQFSGQKYEQYF. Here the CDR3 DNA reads TGCGCCAGCAGCCAATTTTCTGGACAGAAATACGAGCAGTACTTC.

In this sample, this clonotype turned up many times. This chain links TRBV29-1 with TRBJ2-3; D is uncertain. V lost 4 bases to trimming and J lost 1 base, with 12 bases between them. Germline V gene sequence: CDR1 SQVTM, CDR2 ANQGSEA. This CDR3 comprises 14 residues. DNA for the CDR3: TGCAGCGTTGGACCTAGGACCGGCACAGATACGCAGTATTTT. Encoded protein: CSVGPRTGTDTQYF.

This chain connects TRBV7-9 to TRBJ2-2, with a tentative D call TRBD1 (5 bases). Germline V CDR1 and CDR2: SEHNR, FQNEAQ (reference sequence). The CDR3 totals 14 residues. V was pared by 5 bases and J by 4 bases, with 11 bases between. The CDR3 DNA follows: TGTGCCAGCAGCCCGCCCAGGGTCACCGGGGAGCTGTTTTTT. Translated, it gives CASSPPRVTGELFF.

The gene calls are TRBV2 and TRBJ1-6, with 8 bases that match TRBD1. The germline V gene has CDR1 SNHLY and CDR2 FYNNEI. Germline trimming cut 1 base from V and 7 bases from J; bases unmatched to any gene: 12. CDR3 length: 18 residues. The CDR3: CASSEVRTGKFYNSPLHF. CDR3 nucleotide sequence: TGTGCCAGCAGTGAAGTGCGGACAGGGAAGTTCTACAATTCACCCCTCCACTTT.

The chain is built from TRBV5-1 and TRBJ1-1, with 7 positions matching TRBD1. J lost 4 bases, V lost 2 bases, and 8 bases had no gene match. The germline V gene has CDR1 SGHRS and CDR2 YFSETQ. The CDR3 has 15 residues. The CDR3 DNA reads TGCGCCAGCAGCTTAAAAGACAGGGTGGGCACTGAAGCTTTCTTT. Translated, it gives CASSLKDRVGTEAFF.

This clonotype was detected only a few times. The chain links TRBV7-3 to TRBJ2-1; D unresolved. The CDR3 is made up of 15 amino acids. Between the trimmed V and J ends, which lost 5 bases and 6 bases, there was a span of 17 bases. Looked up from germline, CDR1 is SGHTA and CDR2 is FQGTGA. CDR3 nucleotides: TGTGCCAGCAGCAAATCCACCCTTCGCTCCAATGAGCAGTTCTTC. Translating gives CASSKSTLRSNEQFF. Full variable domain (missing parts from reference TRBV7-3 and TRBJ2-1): GAGVSQTPSNKVTEKGKYVELRCDPISGHTALYWYRQSLGQGPEFLIYFQGTGAADDSGLPNDRFFAVRPEGSVSTLKIQRTERGDSAVYLCASSKSTLRSNEQFFGPGTRLTVL.

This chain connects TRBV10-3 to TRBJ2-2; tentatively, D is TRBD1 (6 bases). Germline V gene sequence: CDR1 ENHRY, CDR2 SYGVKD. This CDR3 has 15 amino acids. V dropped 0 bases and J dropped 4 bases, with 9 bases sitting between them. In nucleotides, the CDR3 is TGTGCCATCAGTGAGTCTGGGGGCCGCACCGGGGAGCTGTTTTTT. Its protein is CAISESGGRTGELFF.

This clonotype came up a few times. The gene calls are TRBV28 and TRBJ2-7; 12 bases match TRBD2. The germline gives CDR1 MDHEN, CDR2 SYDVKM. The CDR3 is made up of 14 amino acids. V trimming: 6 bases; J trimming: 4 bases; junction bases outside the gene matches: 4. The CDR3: CASRTSGRGYEQYF. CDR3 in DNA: TGTGCCAGCAGGACTAGCGGGAGAGGTTACGAGCAGTACTTC.

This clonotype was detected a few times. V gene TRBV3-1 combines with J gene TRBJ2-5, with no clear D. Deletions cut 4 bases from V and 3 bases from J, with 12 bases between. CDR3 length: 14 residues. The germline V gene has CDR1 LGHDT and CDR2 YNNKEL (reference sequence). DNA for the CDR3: TGTGCCAGCAGCCGGCGAGAAACCGAAGAGACCCAGTACTTC. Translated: CASSRRETEETQYF.